The subject of this entry is one T cell receptor beta chain. Its specific antigen is unknown. Qualities for individual bases were not recorded, and no much larger clone is one base off. The data originate from a study of cytomegalovirus exposure and HLA in healthy donors (TCRdb year 2017). The study in broad terms: An earlier analysis of approximately 600 of the donors reported approximately 290 Gb of sequence data and more than 90 million unique TCR beta sequences from about 179 million T cells. An early release covering 550 to 700 HLA-typed donors comprised 300 to 350 gigabases of sequencing data and around 80 million unique TCR sequences. Among the roughly 410 genotyped donors, approximately 76% belonged to the genetic ancestry cluster associated with self-reported Caucasian donors. The study aimed to test whether cataloging public T cell receptors could reveal signatures of past pathogen exposure. The T cell repertoires of several hundred subjects were profiled by immunosequencing and related to cytomegalovirus serostatus. In addition to the first cohort of around 670 subjects, a separate validation cohort of 120 different subjects was used. To predict cytomegalovirus infection status, the study combined high-throughput TCR immunosequencing, statistical association of individual TCRs with disease status, and machine learning. A later analysis re-analyzed previously published TCR beta repertoires from 666 donors and added high-resolution HLA genotyping to study TCR occurrence patterns. In the later analysis, no new phenotypic data were used to find candidate immune exposures; instead, reliance was placed on TCR beta sequences and their occurrence across donors. In an earlier analysis of roughly 600 of the donors, high-throughput TCR beta sequencing was used to judge whether each TCR beta V gene segment behaved as functional or pseudogenic. Donor age, sex, ethnicity and CMV serostatus were collected together with the repertoire data. A later genetic analysis took genome-wide SNP genotypes for about 60% of the roughly 670 donors and used that subset as a discovery cohort. Every discovery cohort repertoire had been produced on one sequencing platform. HLA typing covered class I and class II loci at four-digit resolution. The number of typed donors differed by locus: about 629-630 for A, B, C, DRB1 and DQB1; 522 for DQA1; 606 for DPA1; and 450 to 480 for DPB1. About five DR-DQ haplotypes were treated as single units for association and clustering because of strong linkage in the cohort. Across approximately 400 genotyped donors of the cohort, an average of about 220,000 unique TCR beta nucleotide sequences per donor were sequenced, and about a sixth of those sequences were non-productive. Broad study findings and their caveats: For the cohort, immune exposure information was limited to CMV serostatus. Some 16 rarely observed V segments, including chromosome 9 orphons, were excluded from the earlier analysis of approximately 600 of the donors because counts were too low. Three of the identified cytomegalovirus-associated TCR beta chains were confirmed in vitro to be specific for cytomegalovirus antigens. Because HLA typing was unavailable for some donors at each locus, only the typed subset was used in association tests. This cohort had only TCR beta chains sequenced, and the lack of alpha or paired-chain data limited which features could be detected. An earlier analysis of 587 of the donors showed that most TCR beta V segments appeared in productive rearrangements either about 90% or about 30% of the time, which broadly matched IMGT annotations. It was suggested by the authors that the approach could potentially be generalized to other disease states and immunological phenotypes. Most CMV-associated TCR beta chains appeared to be HLA-restricted in a later analysis, and the HLA associations seemed to be driven largely by CMV exposure. In the study, some 160 TCR beta chains were listed as associated with cytomegalovirus. Because the 87-base-pair reads could not distinguish some IMGT-functional V segments, including TRBV6-2 and TRBV6-3, those segments were excluded. While some public TCRs were present in many individuals, most TCR sequences turned up only very rarely across donors. A further reported finding was that TCR beta sequences accurately predicted the HLA-A and HLA-B alleles for most subjects in the first cohort. A later analysis reported that several top co-occurrence clusters appeared linked to parvovirus B19, influenza, CMV and Epstein-Barr virus. In a later analysis, TCR association rates were found to vary across HLA loci, with the most associated TCRs seen for DRB1 alleles and the fewest for HLA-C alleles. When HLA alleles, especially DR and DQ, strongly co-occurred, TCR associations were difficult to assign to individual alleles. Roughly uniform sequencing depth across donors was assumed in presence/absence analyses, although this assumption may not hold. At a false discovery rate of 0.05, a later analysis linked under 20,000 TCR beta sequences to specific HLA alleles. The classifier was reported to diagnose cytomegalovirus status with high specificity and sensitivity in both the original cohort and the validation cohort. In a later genetic analysis, a missense DCLRE1C variant was associated with V-gene and J-gene trimming of TCR beta chains, and the association was replicated in an independent cohort. Linkage disequilibrium might explain the correlated functional status among segregating V segments, but an unknown experimental factor could not be ruled out. Compared with equally common non-associated chains, HLA-associated TCR beta chains in a later analysis were more clonally expanded and had lower generation probabilities. In a later genetic analysis, fewer N-insertions in productive TCRs were reported among donors in an Asian-associated ancestry cluster than the approximately 670-donor mean. A cluster of highly shared sequence variants was judged likely to represent a technical artifact of the sequencing pipeline.

Including cysteine and phenylalanine, the CDR3 has 16 amino acids. CDR3 DNA only is kept here, 48 bases in frame from base 1. Taken from the germline V gene (reference sequence), the CDR1 and CDR2 loops are MNHEY and SMNVEV. Trimmed from V: 7 bases; trimmed from J: 6 bases; junction bases lacking a gene match: 14. Libraries were made using the immunoSEQ multiplex PCR assay. For the multiplex PCR, a mixture combining 60 forward primers for TCR Vbeta segments and 13 reverse primers for TCR Jbeta segments was used. The CDR3 region of rearranged TCR beta genes was amplified from genomic DNA by a multiplex PCR assay. The Illumina HiSeq System was used to sequence the amplified TCR beta libraries as 87-base-pair reads. In the authors' own workflow: In a later analysis, some 80 million unique TCR beta chains were counted across the roughly 610 repertoires, and roughly 9.9 million of these chains were shared by at least two donors. Raw reads were error-corrected and collapsed into unique sequences with a nearest-neighbor algorithm that merged closely related sequences to remove PCR and sequencing errors. V, D and J gene segments were assigned by aligning CDR3 sequences to IMGT reference sequences. Each retained sequence needed at least a six-nucleotide match to both a V gene segment and a J gene segment. Rearrangements were classified as productive when the CDR3 lacked stop codons and remained in frame with V and J, and all other rearrangements were classified as non-productive. Following IMGT convention, CDR3 was defined as the stretch from the second conserved V-encoded cysteine up to the conserved J-encoded phenylalanine. Sequences without an unambiguous match to a single V gene segment were excluded from the earlier analysis of about 600 of the donors. An earlier analysis of 587 of the donors called V segments functional above 56.7% productive rearrangements and segregating when the between-donor standard deviation exceeded 5%. A statistical classification framework was built to diagnose cytomegalovirus status from the catalog of TCR beta chain sequences. In a later analysis, V and J genes were assigned by comparing TCR nucleotide sequences against IMGT/GENE-DB human TR gene sequences. A later analysis assigned CDR3 sequences and most-parsimonious VDJ recombination scenarios with the TCRdist pipeline. In a later analysis, every TCR beta chain was defined by the combination of its CDR3 amino acid sequence and its V-gene family, and reads without a unique V-gene family were dropped. In a later analysis, nearly 600 highly shared, low-generation-probability nucleotide sequences were removed to address suspected cross-contamination and a sequencing artifact. A later analysis calculated a clonal expansion index for each public chain from normalized within-repertoire ranks of inferred template counts. In a later analysis, generation probabilities were computed using a VDJ recombination model fitted to out-of-frame rearrangements, and the results were checked against IGoR. Hypergeometric tests were used in a later analysis to score TCR-TCR, TCR-HLA and TCR-CMV co-occurrence, with a repertoire-size bias correction applied to the TCR pairs. A later analysis estimated false discovery rates by permuting HLA or CMV assignments 20 times. A later analysis grouped co-occurring TCRs with DBSCAN, adding TCRdist sequence similarity when clustering within HLA-allele-positive subsets. Repertoires with fewer than 30,000 or more than 120,000 public chains were left out of co-occurrence clustering, as were about five repertoires with anomalous nucleotide sharing. This is the immuneACCESS table as TCRdb keeps it, with only in-frame sequences that have V and J called. A part of the clones is gone; compared with another copy, unresolved V genes explain less than half, and the rest is unexplained. That table supplies the V and J calls and clone size; D and trimming were determined from the DNA. The sample table contains some 150,000 clones; only one count was recorded for approximately 8.9% of them. The top ten hold 6% to 7.5% of the sample.

In total, 666 healthy bone marrow donors made up the cohort. At the time of sampling, all cohort members were nominally healthy, though unrecorded immune exposures were likely present. The donor tested CMV seropositive and was one of the 289 seropositive cohort members. Each donor provided a peripheral blood sample, and peripheral blood mononuclear cells were used for TCR beta sequencing. Genomic DNA was extracted from the blood cell samples with the Qiagen DNeasy Blood Extraction Kit. The source material was PBMCs. This sequence uses TRBV27 and TRBJ2-1; 8 bases in the middle match TRBD2. The origin of this receptor is a woman in her thirties or forties in good health and CMV-seropositive. The CDR3: CASISRRTSRGNEQFF. The nucleotides are TGTGCCAGCATCTCCCGGAGGACTAGCAGAGGCAATGAGCAGTTCTTC.